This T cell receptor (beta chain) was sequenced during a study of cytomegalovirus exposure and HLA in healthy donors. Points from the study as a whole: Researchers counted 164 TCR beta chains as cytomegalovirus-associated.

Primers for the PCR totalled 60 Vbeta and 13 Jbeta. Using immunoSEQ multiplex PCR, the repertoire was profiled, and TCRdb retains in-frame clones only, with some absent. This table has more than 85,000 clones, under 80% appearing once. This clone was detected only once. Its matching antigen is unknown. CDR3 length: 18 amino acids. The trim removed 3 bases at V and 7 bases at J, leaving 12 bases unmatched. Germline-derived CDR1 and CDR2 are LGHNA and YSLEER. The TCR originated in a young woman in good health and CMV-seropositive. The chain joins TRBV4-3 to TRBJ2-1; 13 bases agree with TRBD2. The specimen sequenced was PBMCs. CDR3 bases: TGCGCCAGCAGCCACGATTGGACTAGCGGGAGTCTATCAAATGAGCAGTTCTTC. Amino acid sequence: CASSHDWTSGSLSNEQFF.